This T cell receptor (beta chain) was sequenced during a study of Ad26.COV2.S vaccination and SARS-CoV-2 variants. Looking at the study overall: The donor participated in the COV1001 trial, in its Ad26.COV2.S arm.

Described treatment: roughly 20 received Ad26.COV2.S at low or high dose, single or two shots; a few received placebo; per-sample allocation not given. Specimens were obtained on day 63 following the first vaccine or placebo injection. Generated by immunoSEQ multiplex PCR, the TCRdb table keeps only in-frame clones and is missing some. The sample has around 300,000 clones; under 90% are singletons. This CDR3 has 11 amino acids. CDR1 and CDR2 (germline): SGHTA, FQGNSA. Trimming took off 1 base at V and 10 bases at J, with 5 bases between the two ends. This specimen consisted of peripheral blood, obtained in a trial of Ad26.COV2.S vaccine versus placebo. The chain is built from TRBV7-2 and TRBJ2-1; D not resolved. This TCR came from a person aged 18 to 59 who received the Ad26.COV2.S COVID-19 vaccine or a placebo. As DNA, the CDR3 is TGTGCCAGCAGCTTAGTCTTAGAGCAGTTCTTC. Translating it yields CASSLVLEQFF.